What follows are 13 T cell receptor beta chains derived from one specimen sequenced in a study of shared clonotypes between healthy human individuals. Generated by immunoSEQ multiplex PCR, the TCRdb table keeps only in-frame clones and is missing some. The table has 2,500,000 or so clones, about nine tenths seen once. The material sequenced was naive CD4+ T cells from PBMCs. The subset denotes: CD45RA+ positively selected. Receptor source: a man in his late teens or twenties in good health. Some clones in this sample may be carry-over from other donors' samples.

The rearrangement links TRBV29-1 to TRBJ1-1; D is unclear. The V gene's germline CDR1 is SQVTM and CDR2 ANQGSEA. V was clipped by 4 bases and J by 7 bases, with 16 bases between them. The CDR3 consists of 13 residues. The CDR3 is CSVAIEVGGEAFF. As DNA, the CDR3 is TGCAGCGTTGCAATAGAGGTAGGCGGTGAAGCTTTCTTT.

The chain links TRBV28 to TRBJ2-6; D is unclear. The CDR3 extends over 15 amino acids. V lost 5 bases to trimming and J lost 2 bases, with 10 bases between them. CDR1 is MDHEN, CDR2 SYDVKM, per germline. CDR3 sequence (DNA): TGTGCCAGCAGTCTCTTCTCTCCTGGGGCCAACGTCCTGACTTTC. Its translation is CASSLFSPGANVLTF.

The chain is built from TRBV5-4 and TRBJ2-1; 7 nucleotides match TRBD2. The germline gives CDR1 SGHNT, CDR2 YYREEE (reference sequence). The CDR3 is 14 residues long. V trimming: 7 bases; J trimming: 0 bases; junction bases outside the gene matches: 4. The CDR3 sequence is CASGRGSSYNEQFF. The CDR3 nucleotides are TGTGCCAGCGGCCGCGGGAGCTCCTACAATGAGCAGTTCTTC.

CDR3 region: CASSLGGVDYGYTF. CDR3 in DNA: TGTGCCAGTAGCTTGGGCGGGGTTGACTATGGCTACACCTTC. The chain uses TRBV19 and TRBJ1-2; D unresolved. Germline V lookup: CDR1 LNHDA, CDR2 SQIVND (reference sequence). The CDR3 is 14 residues long. V was cut by 6 bases and J by 3 bases, with 14 bases left in between. Using reference TRBV19 and TRBJ1-2 for the parts outside the CDR3, the full variable domain is DGGITQSPKYLFRKEGQNVTLSCEQNLNHDAMYWYRQDPGQGLRLIYYSQIVNDFQKGDIAEGYSVSREKKESFPLTVTSAQKNPTAFYLCASSLGGVDYGYTFGSGTRLTVV.

The V and J genes are TRBV5-1 and TRBJ2-7; TRBD2 matches 7 bases. Germline V gene data show CDR1 as SGHRS and CDR2 as YFSETQ. The CDR3 runs 14 residues. V shed 2 bases, J shed 3 bases, and the junction held 5 bases outside the gene matches. The CDR3 DNA follows: TGCGCCAGCAGCTTCAGCGGGGCCCTCTACGAGCAGTACTTC. Encoded protein: CASSFSGALYEQYF.

This sequence joins TRBV6-5 and TRBJ2-5; D uncertain. CDR1 MNHEY and CDR2 SVGAGI come from the germline V gene. The germline V and J ends were trimmed by 2 bases and 5 bases, with 6 bases remaining between them. The CDR3 covers 12 residues. DNA for the CDR3: TGTGCCAGCAGTTACGAAGGGGAGACCCAGTACTTC. It specifies CASSYEGETQYF.

The chain joins TRBV14 to TRBJ2-7; D not certain. This CDR3 spans 15 amino acids. V lost 4 bases and J lost 1, with 14 bases in between. Germline CDR1 reads SGHDN; CDR2 reads FVKESK. The CDR3 loop reads CASSLGPISSYEQYF. The CDR3 region has the DNA TGTGCCAGCAGCCTCGGGCCCATATCTTCCTACGAGCAGTACTTC.

CDR3 protein: CASRDRDVGELFF. The CDR3 DNA is TGTGCCAGCAGGGACAGGGACGTAGGGGAGCTGTTTTTT. The chain combines TRBV2 with TRBJ2-2, with 8 bases aligning to TRBD1. The CDR3 length is 13 residues. The trim removed 6 bases at V and 8 bases at J, leaving 5 bases unmatched. The germline CDR1 and CDR2 sequences are SNHLY and FYNNEI. Full variable domain (rest looked up from reference TRBV2 and TRBJ2-2): EPEVTQTPSHQVTQMGQEVILRCVPISNHLYFYWYRQILGQKVEFLVSFYNNEISEKSEIFDDQFSVERPDGSNFTLKIRSTKLEDSAMYFCASRDRDVGELFFGEGSRLTVL.

This clone was counted only a few times. The chain couples TRBV18 to TRBJ2-7, with 8 nucleotides matching TRBD1. The CDR3 spans 14 residues. Germline CDR1 reads KGHSH; CDR2 reads LQKENI. Trimming removed 4 bases from V and 6 bases from J; junction bases left unmatched: 8. The CDR3 here is CASSLAGGIGEQYF. In DNA form, the CDR3 reads TGTGCCAGCTCACTAGCAGGGGGCATCGGCGAGCAGTACTTC.

V usage is TRBV9 and J usage is TRBJ1-4, with 9 bases lining up with TRBD1. The V gene's germline CDR1 is SGDLS and CDR2 YYNGEE. Trimming removed 4 bases from V and 7 bases from J; junction bases left unmatched: 8. The CDR3 sequence is 15 residues long. CDR3 amino acids: CASSTPTGGGEKLFF. The CDR3 nucleotides are TGTGCCAGCAGCACACCTACAGGGGGCGGTGAAAAACTGTTTTTT.

The rearrangement links TRBV15 to TRBJ2-2; D call uncertain. This CDR3 contains 12 residues. Germline V gives CDR1 LNHNV, CDR2 YYDKDF (reference sequence). V dropped 8 bases and J dropped 3 bases, with 7 bases sitting between them. The CDR3 sequence is CATGRYTGELFF. The DNA of the CDR3 is TGTGCCACCGGCCGGTACACCGGGGAGCTGTTTTTT.

The V and J genes are TRBV6-6 and TRBJ1-2, with TRBD1 matching 11 bases. Germline V gene sequence: CDR1 MNHNY, CDR2 SVGAGI (reference sequence). The CDR3 is made up of 14 amino acids. V shed 6 bases, J shed 7 bases, and the junction held 7 bases outside the gene matches. The CDR3 region is CASRNPGQGGGYTF. Here the CDR3 DNA reads TGTGCCAGCAGGAATCCGGGACAGGGGGGTGGCTACACCTTC.

This clone appeared a single time. The chain is built from TRBV29-1 and TRBJ2-3; tentative D call: TRBD2 (6 bases). The CDR3 length is 15 residues. Germline assignment: CDR1 SQVTM and CDR2 ANQGSEA. The ends were cut back, 4 bases at V and 6 bases at J, with 20 bases in the middle. The CDR3 DNA reads TGCAGCGTTGCCCCCGGAGCGGGCCCAGGGGATACGCAGTATTTT. Encoded protein: CSVAPGAGPGDTQYF.